The rows below give T cell receptor beta chains drawn from one sample of a study of cytotoxic CD8 clonotypes in ibrutinib-treated CLL. TCRdb's table, derived via immunoSEQ multiplex PCR, lists solely in-frame clones and lacks some. The profile shows roughly 250,000 clones, 70% of them singletons. The starting material was PBMCs, obtained after 24 months of ibrutinib treatment. The receptors come from a human donor with chronic lymphocytic leukemia. Each CDR3 is given with its conserved first and last residue. D genes are given only for firm matches. Part of the rows lack a size; the others show once, few, many or a class for expanded clones.

CDR3 DNA	CDR3 protein	V gene	J gene	D gene	clone size
TGCGCCAGCAGCCCAAGCGGAAATAACTACGAGGGGGAGTACTTC	CASSPSGNNYEGEYF	TRBV5-1	TRBJ2-7	-	-
TGTGCCAGCAGCTTAAGGTGGGAGAACACTGAAGCTTTCTTT	CASSLRWENTEAFF	TRBV7-6	TRBJ1-1	-	-
TGCAGCGCCCAAGGTCGCCACAATGAGCAGTTCTTC	CSAQGRHNEQFF	TRBV29-1	TRBJ2-1	-	-
TGTGCCAGCAGCGTACTCCCGGGAGGGGAGACCCAGTACTTC	CASSVLPGGETQYF	TRBV13	TRBJ2-5	TRBD2	-
TGTGCCAGCGGTACGGACACCTACGAGCAGTACTTC	CASGTDTYEQYF	TRBV9	TRBJ2-7	-	-
TGTGCCAGCTCCGGGACTAGCGTCTACGAGCAGTACTTC	CASSGTSVYEQYF	TRBV6-1	TRBJ2-7	TRBD2	-
TGTGCCAGCTCACCACCTGGCGGGAGGGACTATGGCTACACCTTC	CASSPPGGRDYGYTF	TRBV18	TRBJ1-2	-	few
TGCGCCAGCAGTACCCTCCCGAGTGAGACCCAGTACTTC	CASSTLPSETQYF	TRBV23-1	TRBJ2-5	-	-
TGTGCCAGTAGCGGATGGAGCGGGAATAGTGAGCAGTTCTTC	CASSGWSGNSEQFF	TRBV19	TRBJ2-1	TRBD2	-
TGCGCCAGCAGCCAAGTTCGGACAGGGGCGACGGAGACCCAGTACTTC	CASSQVRTGATETQYF	TRBV4-3	TRBJ2-5	TRBD1	-
TGCAGCGTCAGAACTAGCGGGAGTATATACAATGAGCAGTTCTTC	CSVRTSGSIYNEQFF	TRBV29-1	TRBJ2-1	TRBD2	-
TGTGCCAGTAGTATAGATCGGAACTATGGCTACACCTTC	CASSIDRNYGYTF	TRBV19	TRBJ1-2	-	few
TGTGCCAGCAGTTACCTAGGGTCCTCTGGGGCCAACGTCCTGACTTTC	CASSYLGSSGANVLTF	TRBV6-5	TRBJ2-6	-	-
TGTGCCAGCAGCTGTCAACAGGGGGCACATCAGCCCCAGCATTTT	CASSCQQGAHQPQHF	TRBV12-1	TRBJ1-5	-	-
TGTGCCAGCAGCTTAATCGAACCGCCCTTGGGGGAGCTGTTTTTT	CASSLIEPPLGELFF	TRBV7-3	TRBJ2-2	-	-
TGTGCCAGCAGGTGGACAGGGTTCGGGAATAGCAATCAGCCCCAGCATTTT	CASRWTGFGNSNQPQHF	TRBV28	TRBJ1-5	TRBD1	once
TGTGCCAGTAGTCCAGGGGTTGGGCAGCCCCAGCATTTT	CASSPGVGQPQHF	TRBV19	TRBJ1-5	-	-
TGTGCCAGCAGCCCAGGACAGGGTAACTATGGCTACACCTTC	CASSPGQGNYGYTF	TRBV28	TRBJ1-2	TRBD1	-
TGTGCCAGCAGCTCGAGACTCCTTCGACTAGCGGGATACAATGAGCAGTTCTTC	CASSSRLLRLAGYNEQFF	TRBV28	TRBJ2-1	TRBD2	-
TGTGCCAGCCGCCAACCTGGGACTAGCGGGAACATTCAGTACTTC	CASRQPGTSGNIQYF	TRBV6-5	TRBJ2-4	TRBD2	-
TGTGCCAGCGGAACTCACTACGAGCAGTACTTC	CASGTHYEQYF	TRBV6-1	TRBJ2-7	-	once
TGCGCCAGCAGCCAAATAGCGGGACACTACGAGCAGTACTTC	CASSQIAGHYEQYF	TRBV5-1	TRBJ2-7	TRBD2	-
TGTGCCAGCAGCCCAGGACAGGGGGGAACTATGAACACTGAAGCTTTCTTT	CASSPGQGGTMNTEAFF	TRBV4-2	TRBJ1-1	TRBD1	-
TGTGCCAGCAGTTTAAACCCTAGCGGGATACAAGAGACCCAGTACTTC	CASSLNPSGIQETQYF	TRBV28	TRBJ2-5	TRBD2	-